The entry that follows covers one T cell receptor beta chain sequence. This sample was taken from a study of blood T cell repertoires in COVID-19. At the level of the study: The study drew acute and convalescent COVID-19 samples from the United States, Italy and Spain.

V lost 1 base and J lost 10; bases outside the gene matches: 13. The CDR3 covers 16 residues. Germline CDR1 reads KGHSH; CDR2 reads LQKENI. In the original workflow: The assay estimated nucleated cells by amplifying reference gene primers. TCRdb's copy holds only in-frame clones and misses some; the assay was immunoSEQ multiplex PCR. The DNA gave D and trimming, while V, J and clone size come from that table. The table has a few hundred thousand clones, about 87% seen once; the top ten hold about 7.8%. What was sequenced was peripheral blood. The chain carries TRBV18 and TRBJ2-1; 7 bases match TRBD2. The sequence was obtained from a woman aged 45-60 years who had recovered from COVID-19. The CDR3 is CASSPRGGERSGEQFF. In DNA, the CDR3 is TGTGCCAGCTCACCACGGGGGGGGGAGCGTTCTGGAGAGCAGTTCTTC.